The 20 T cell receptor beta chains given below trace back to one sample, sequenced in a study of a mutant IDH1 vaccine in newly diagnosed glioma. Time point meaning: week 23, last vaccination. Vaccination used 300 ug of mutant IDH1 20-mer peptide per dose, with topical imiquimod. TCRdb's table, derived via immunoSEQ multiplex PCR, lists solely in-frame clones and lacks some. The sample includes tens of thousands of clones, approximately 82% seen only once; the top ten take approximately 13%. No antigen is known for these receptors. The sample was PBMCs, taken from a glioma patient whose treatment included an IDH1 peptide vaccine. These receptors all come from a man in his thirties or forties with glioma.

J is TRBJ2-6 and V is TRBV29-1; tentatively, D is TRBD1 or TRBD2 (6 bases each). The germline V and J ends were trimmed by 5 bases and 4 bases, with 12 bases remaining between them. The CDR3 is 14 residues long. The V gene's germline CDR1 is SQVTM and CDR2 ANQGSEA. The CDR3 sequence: CSVRGGQGANVLTF. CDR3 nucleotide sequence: TGCAGCGTTCGAGGGGGGCAGGGGGCCAACGTCCTGACTTTC. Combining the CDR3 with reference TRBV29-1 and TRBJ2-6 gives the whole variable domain SAVISQKPSRDICQRGTSLTIQCQVDSQVTMMFWYRQQPGQSLTLIATANQGSEATYESGFVIDKFPISRPNLTFSTLTVSNMSPEDSSIYLCSVRGGQGANVLTFGAGSRLTVL.

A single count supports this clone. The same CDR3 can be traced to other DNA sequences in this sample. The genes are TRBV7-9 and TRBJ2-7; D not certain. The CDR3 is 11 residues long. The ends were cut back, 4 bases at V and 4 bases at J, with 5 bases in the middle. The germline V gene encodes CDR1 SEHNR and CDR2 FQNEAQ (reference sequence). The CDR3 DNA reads TGTGCCAGCAGCTCCTTGTACGAGCAGTACTTC. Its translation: CASSSLYEQYF.

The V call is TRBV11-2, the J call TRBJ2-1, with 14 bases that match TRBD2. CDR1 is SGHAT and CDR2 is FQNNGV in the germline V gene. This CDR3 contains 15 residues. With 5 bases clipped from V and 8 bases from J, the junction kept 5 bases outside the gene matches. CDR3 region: CASSLGLAGVDEQFF. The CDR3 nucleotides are TGTGCCAGCAGCCTGGGACTAGCGGGAGTCGATGAGCAGTTCTTC.

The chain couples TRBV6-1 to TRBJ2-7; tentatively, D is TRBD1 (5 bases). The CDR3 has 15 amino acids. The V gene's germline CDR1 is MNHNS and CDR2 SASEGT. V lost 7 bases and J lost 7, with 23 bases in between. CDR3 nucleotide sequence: TGTGCCAGCACCCAGGGCACAGGTAAAGGGTGGGAGCAGTACTTC. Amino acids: CASTQGTGKGWEQYF.

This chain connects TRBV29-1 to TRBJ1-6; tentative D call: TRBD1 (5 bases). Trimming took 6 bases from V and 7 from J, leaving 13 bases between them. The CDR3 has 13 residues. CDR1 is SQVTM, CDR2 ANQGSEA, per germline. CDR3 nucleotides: TGCAGCGTCTCACCAGGGAGGAATTCACCCCTCCACTTT. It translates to CSVSPGRNSPLHF.

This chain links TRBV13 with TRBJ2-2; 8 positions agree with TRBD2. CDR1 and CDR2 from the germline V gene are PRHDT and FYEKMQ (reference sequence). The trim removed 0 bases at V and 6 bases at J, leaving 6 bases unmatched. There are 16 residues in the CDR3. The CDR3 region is CASSLGKAGDAGELFF. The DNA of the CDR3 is TGTGCCAGCAGCTTAGGAAAAGCGGGAGATGCCGGGGAGCTGTTTTTT. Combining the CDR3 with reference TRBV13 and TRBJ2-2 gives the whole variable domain AAGVIQSPRHLIKEKRETATLKCYPIPRHDTVYWYQQGPGQDPQFLISFYEKMQSDKGSIPDRFSAQQFSDYHSELNMSSLELGDSALYFCASSLGKAGDAGELFFGEGSRLTVL.

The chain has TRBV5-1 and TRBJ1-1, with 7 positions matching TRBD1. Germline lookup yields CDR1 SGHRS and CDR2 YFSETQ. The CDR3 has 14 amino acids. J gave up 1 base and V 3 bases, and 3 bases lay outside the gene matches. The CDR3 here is CASSSQGGNTEAFF. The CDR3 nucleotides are TGCGCCAGCAGCTCTCAGGGGGGGAACACTGAAGCTTTCTTT.

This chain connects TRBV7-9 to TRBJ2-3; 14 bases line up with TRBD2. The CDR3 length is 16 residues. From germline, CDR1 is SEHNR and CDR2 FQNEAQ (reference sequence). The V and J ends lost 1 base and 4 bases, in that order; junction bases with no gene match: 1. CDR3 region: CASSLGLAGGADTQYF. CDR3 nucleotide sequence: TGTGCCAGCAGCTTAGGACTAGCGGGAGGGGCAGATACGCAGTATTTT.

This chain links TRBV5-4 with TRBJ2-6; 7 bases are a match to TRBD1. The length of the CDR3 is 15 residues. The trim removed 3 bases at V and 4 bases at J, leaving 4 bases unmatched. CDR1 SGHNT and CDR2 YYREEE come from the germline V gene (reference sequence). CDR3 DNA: TGTGCCAGCAGCTCTACAGGGGCAGGGGCCAACGTCCTGACTTTC. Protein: CASSSTGAGANVLTF.

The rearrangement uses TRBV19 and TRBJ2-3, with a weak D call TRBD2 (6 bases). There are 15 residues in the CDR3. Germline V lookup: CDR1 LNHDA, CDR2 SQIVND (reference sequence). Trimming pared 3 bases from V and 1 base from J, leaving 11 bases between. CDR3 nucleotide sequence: TGTGCCAGTAGTATTTTGGCTAGCGGCACAGATACGCAGTATTTT. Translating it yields CASSILASGTDTQYF.

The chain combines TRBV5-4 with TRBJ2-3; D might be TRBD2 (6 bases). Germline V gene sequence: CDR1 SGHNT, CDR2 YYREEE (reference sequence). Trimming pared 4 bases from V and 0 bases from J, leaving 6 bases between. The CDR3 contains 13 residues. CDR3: CASSGTSTDTQYF. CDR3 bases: TGTGCCAGCAGCGGGACTAGCACAGATACGCAGTATTTT.

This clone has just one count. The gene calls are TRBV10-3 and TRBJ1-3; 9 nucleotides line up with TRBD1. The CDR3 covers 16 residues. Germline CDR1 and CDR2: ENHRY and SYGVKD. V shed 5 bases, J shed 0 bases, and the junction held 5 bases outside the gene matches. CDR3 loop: CAISRGQGSSGNTIYF. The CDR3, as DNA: TGTGCCATCAGTCGCGGACAGGGGAGCTCTGGAAACACCATATATTTT.

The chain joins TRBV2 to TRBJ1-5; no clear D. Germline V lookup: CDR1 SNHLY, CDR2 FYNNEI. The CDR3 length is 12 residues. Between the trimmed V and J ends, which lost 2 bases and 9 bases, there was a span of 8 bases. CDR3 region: CASSESARPQHF. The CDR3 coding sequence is TGTGCCAGCAGTGAATCCGCACGGCCCCAGCATTTT.

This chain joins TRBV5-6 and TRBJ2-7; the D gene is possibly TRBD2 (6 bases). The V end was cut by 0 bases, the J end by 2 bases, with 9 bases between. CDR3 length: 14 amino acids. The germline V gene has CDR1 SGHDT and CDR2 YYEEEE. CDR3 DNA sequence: TGTGCCAGCAGCTTGGCGGGAGCGGCCTACGAGCAGTACTTC. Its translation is CASSLAGAAYEQYF.

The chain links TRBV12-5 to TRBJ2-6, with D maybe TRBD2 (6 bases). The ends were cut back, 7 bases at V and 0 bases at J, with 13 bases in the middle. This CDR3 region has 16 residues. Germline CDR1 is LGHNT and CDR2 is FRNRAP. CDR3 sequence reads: CASAPGLSSGANVLTF. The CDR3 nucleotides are TGTGCTAGTGCCCCGGGACTGTCCTCTGGGGCCAACGTCCTGACTTTC.

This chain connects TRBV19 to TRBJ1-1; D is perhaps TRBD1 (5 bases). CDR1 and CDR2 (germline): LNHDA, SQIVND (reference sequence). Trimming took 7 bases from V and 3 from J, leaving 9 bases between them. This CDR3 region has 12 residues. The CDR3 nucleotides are TGTGCCAGTACCCAGGGCTACACTGAAGCTTTCTTT. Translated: CASTQGYTEAFF.

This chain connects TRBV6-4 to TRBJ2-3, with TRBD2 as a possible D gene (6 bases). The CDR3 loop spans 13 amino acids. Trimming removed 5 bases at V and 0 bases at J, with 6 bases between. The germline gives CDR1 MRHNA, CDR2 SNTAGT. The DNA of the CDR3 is TGTGCCAGCAGTAGCGGGAGCACAGATACGCAGTATTTT. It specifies CASSSGSTDTQYF.

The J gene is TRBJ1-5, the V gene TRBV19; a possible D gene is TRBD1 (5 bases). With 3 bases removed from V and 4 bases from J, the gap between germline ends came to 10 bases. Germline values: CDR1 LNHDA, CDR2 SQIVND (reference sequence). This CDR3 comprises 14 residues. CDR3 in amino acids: CASSMGGTNQPQHF. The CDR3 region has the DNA TGTGCCAGTAGTATGGGAGGGACTAATCAGCCCCAGCATTTT.

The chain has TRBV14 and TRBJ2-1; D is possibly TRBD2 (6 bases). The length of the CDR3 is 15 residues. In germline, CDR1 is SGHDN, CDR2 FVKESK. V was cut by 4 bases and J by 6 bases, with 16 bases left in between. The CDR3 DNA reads TGTGCCAGCAGCCCCCTCGGGGGAGGCACCAATGAGCAGTTCTTC. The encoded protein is CASSPLGGGTNEQFF.

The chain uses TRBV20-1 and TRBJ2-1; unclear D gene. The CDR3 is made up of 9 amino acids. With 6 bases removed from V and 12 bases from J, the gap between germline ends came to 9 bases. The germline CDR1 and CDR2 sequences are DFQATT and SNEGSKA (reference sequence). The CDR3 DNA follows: TGCAGTGCCCCCGGCGGGCAGTTCTTC. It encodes CSAPGGQFF.